The rows below give T cell receptor beta chains drawn from one sample of a study of blood T cell repertoires in COVID-19. The assay was immunoSEQ multiplex PCR, and TCRdb's table has in-frame clones only and misses some. The table lists 150,000 to 200,000 clones, approximately 81% of them singletons, with about 3.5% in the top ten. Sequenced: peripheral blood. Every receptor here comes from a human donor with acute or convalescent COVID-19. The donor label of this sample is uncertain. Each CDR3 is given with its conserved first and last residue. Each record gives: CDR3 length, clone size, V gene, J gene, D gene, CDR3 protein, CDR3 DNA. A D gene is named only where the DNA matches it firmly. The size field is filled for only some rows; it gives once, few, many or a size class.

cdr3_length: 12; clone_size: few; v_call: TRBV9; j_call: TRBJ2-3; d_call: NA; cdr3_aa: CASSAWADTQYF; cdr3_nt: TGTGCCAGCAGCGCCTGGGCGGATACGCAGTATTTT
cdr3_length: 15; clone_size: once; v_call: TRBV7-6; j_call: TRBJ2-1; d_call: NA; cdr3_aa: CASSPQQGPHNEQFF; cdr3_nt: TGTGCCAGCAGCCCCCAACAGGGTCCTCACAATGAGCAGTTCTTC
cdr3_length: 13; clone_size: NA; v_call: TRBV19; j_call: TRBJ1-2; d_call: TRBD1; cdr3_aa: CASTNQDRVGYTF; cdr3_nt: TGTGCCAGTACCAACCAGGACAGGGTGGGCTACACCTTC
cdr3_length: 15; clone_size: NA; v_call: TRBV3-1/TRBV3-2; j_call: TRBJ1-1; d_call: NA; cdr3_aa: CASSYTYLTNTEAFF; cdr3_nt: TGTGCCAGCAGCTATACATATTTAACCAACACTGAAGCTTTCTTT
cdr3_length: 15; clone_size: few; v_call: TRBV7-9; j_call: TRBJ2-7; d_call: TRBD2; cdr3_aa: CASSFSSGGAIEQYF; cdr3_nt: TGTGCCAGCAGCTTTTCCAGCGGGGGGGCTATCGAGCAGTACTTC
cdr3_length: 15; clone_size: NA; v_call: TRBV5-4; j_call: TRBJ2-7; d_call: NA; cdr3_aa: CASSLQSRPEYEQYF; cdr3_nt: TGTGCCAGCAGCTTACAGTCCCGTCCGGAATACGAGCAGTACTTC
cdr3_length: 14; clone_size: NA; v_call: TRBV21-1; j_call: TRBJ1-1; d_call: NA; cdr3_aa: CASSPCGEGTEAFF; cdr3_nt: TGTGCCAGCAGCCCCTGCGGGGAGGGCACTGAAGCTTTCTTT
cdr3_length: 16; clone_size: NA; v_call: TRBV9; j_call: TRBJ2-3; d_call: TRBD2; cdr3_aa: CASSVVLAGGGDTQYF; cdr3_nt: TGTGCCAGCAGCGTGGTGCTAGCGGGGGGAGGGGATACGCAGTATTTT
cdr3_length: 18; clone_size: NA; v_call: TRBV4-1; j_call: TRBJ1-2; d_call: NA; cdr3_aa: CASSQSRGGIRQFYGYTF; cdr3_nt: TGCGCCAGCAGCCAAAGTCGGGGGGGGATCCGACAGTTCTATGGCTACACCTTC
cdr3_length: 13; clone_size: few; v_call: TRBV6-4; j_call: TRBJ2-7; d_call: TRBD1; cdr3_aa: CASSRADRAEQYF; cdr3_nt: TGTGCCAGCAGTAGGGCCGACAGGGCCGAGCAGTACTTC
cdr3_length: 15; clone_size: NA; v_call: TRBV7-9; j_call: TRBJ1-5; d_call: NA; cdr3_aa: CASSPSGLSNQPQHF; cdr3_nt: TGTGCCAGCAGCCCGTCGGGACTTAGCAATCAGCCCCAGCATTTT
cdr3_length: 13; clone_size: NA; v_call: TRBV6-5; j_call: TRBJ1-3; d_call: NA; cdr3_aa: CASSQDSGNTIYF; cdr3_nt: TGTGCCAGCAGTCAGGACTCTGGAAACACCATATATTTT
cdr3_length: 15; clone_size: NA; v_call: TRBV18; j_call: TRBJ1-5; d_call: TRBD1; cdr3_aa: CASSLGQGGSQPQHF; cdr3_nt: TGTGCCAGCTCACTTGGGCAGGGGGGATCTCAGCCCCAGCATTTT
cdr3_length: 15; clone_size: NA; v_call: TRBV9; j_call: TRBJ2-5; d_call: TRBD2; cdr3_aa: CASSVAASGAQTQYF; cdr3_nt: TGTGCCAGCAGCGTCGCCGCTAGCGGGGCTCAGACCCAGTACTTC
cdr3_length: 14; clone_size: few; v_call: TRBV7-3; j_call: TRBJ1-2; d_call: TRBD1; cdr3_aa: CASSSSTGGVGYTF; cdr3_nt: TGTGCCAGCAGCTCCTCCACAGGGGGCGTGGGCTACACCTTC
cdr3_length: 14; clone_size: NA; v_call: TRBV10-3; j_call: TRBJ2-1; d_call: TRBD2; cdr3_aa: CAISPSGGAGEQFF; cdr3_nt: TGTGCCATCAGTCCCAGCGGGGGGGCGGGTGAGCAGTTCTTC
cdr3_length: 15; clone_size: NA; v_call: TRBV6-5; j_call: TRBJ1-1; d_call: NA; cdr3_aa: CASSYGYRRNTEAFF; cdr3_nt: TGTGCCAGCAGTTACGGATACAGGCGGAACACTGAAGCTTTCTTT
cdr3_length: 14; clone_size: few; v_call: TRBV6-5; j_call: TRBJ2-7; d_call: NA; cdr3_aa: CASSYSREYYEQYF; cdr3_nt: TGTGCCAGCAGTTATTCTAGGGAGTACTACGAGCAGTACTTC